This entry concerns a single T cell receptor beta chain. Its antigen is still unknown. Within one base of it there is no much larger clone, and no base qualities were kept. The CDR3 measures 13 amino acids from cysteine to phenylalanine. Only the CDR3 region is kept as DNA, spanning 39 bases read in frame from base 1. CDR1 and CDR2 were assigned from the germline V gene as SQVTM and ANQGSEA. Trimming takes 7 bases from V and 0 bases from J, and the germline ends sit 12 bases apart. The data originate from a study of T-cell reconstitution after alpha-beta-depleted transplantation in children (dated by TCRdb to the mid-2010s). Regarding the research as a whole: Using TCR repertoire profiling, the study quantitatively followed how T-cell immune reconstitution unfolded in children after TCRalphabeta/CD19-depleted allogeneic hematopoietic cell transplantation.

This specimen's treatment or condition label, interpreted: allogeneic hematopoietic cell transplantation with graft depleted of TCRalphabeta T cells and CD19 B cells. The children who served as transplant recipients had been given grafts of TCRalphabeta/CD19-depleted allogeneic hematopoietic cells. The library was produced with PCR. Reads for this sample came from an Illumina HiSeq 2500. TCR libraries were prepared with molecular barcoding, using unique molecular identifiers to normalize TCRbeta repertoire quantification. Through fastp at Q25 and MiXCR, TCRdb rebuilt clones from the public reads, retaining in-frame beta chains. One record per CDR3 amino acid sequence lists the most common genes and DNA. Here the sample has about 610,000 distinct CDR3 sequences; 25% to 30% occur a single time. The ten largest clones capture around 36% of the sample. Results the study describes overall, beyond this receptor: In some patients, the high TCRbeta diversity seen at day 60 was put down to recipient T cells and intrathymic progenitors that had survived conditioning. Apparently early alphabetaT-cell count recovery about two months after transplant reportedly relied on only several hundred rapidly expanded clones derived from non-depleted graft cells. The frequencies of hyperexpanded clones fell over the following months, and after one year, T-cell counts and TCRbeta diversity were mostly attributed to newly produced T cells.

The sample was PBMCs, taken before TCRalphabeta/CD19-depleted stem cell transplant. The source of this sequence is a boy under three years old with Wiskott-Aldrich syndrome, due to receive a stem cell transplant. The rearranged segments are TRBV29-1 and TRBJ1-1; no D gene is confidently identified. CDR3 sequence: CSGQVSMNTEAFF. The DNA sequence is given as TGCAGCGGTCAGGTTTCCATGAACACTGAAGCTTTCTTT.